One and the same sample provided the 26 T cell receptor beta chains below, sequenced in a study of blood T cell repertoires in COVID-19. Assay used: immunoSEQ multiplex PCR; TCRdb lists only in-frame clones, some missing. The sample holds nearly 250,000 clones, just under 90% seen once. The sample taken for sequencing was PBMCs or T cells enriched from blood (not recorded which). These TCRs come from a man aged 50-59 years who had been exposed to COVID-19.

The V call is TRBV6-1, the J call TRBJ1-1; maybe TRBD1 (5 bases). Trimming shortened V by 2 bases and J by 1 base, and 11 bases separated the two germline ends. This CDR3 region has 15 residues. CDR1 is MNHNS, CDR2 SASEGT, per germline. The CDR3 spells CASSEWWQGNTEAFF. For the CDR3, the DNA is TGTGCCAGCAGTGAATGGTGGCAGGGGAACACTGAAGCTTTCTTT.

This clone was picked up one time. The chain employs TRBV27 and TRBJ2-2; D remains ambiguous. The V end lost 4 bases, the J end lost 3 bases, and 6 bases lay between the germline ends. Germline CDR1 and CDR2: MNHEY and SMNVEV (reference sequence). The CDR3 is 13 amino acids. CDR3 sequence reads: CASSYGDTGELFF. The DNA for the CDR3 is TGTGCCAGCAGTTATGGAGACACCGGGGAGCTGTTTTTT.

This clone was observed once. This CDR3 is also generated by other DNA sequences in the sample. The V and J genes are TRBV18 and TRBJ2-5; 13 bases fit TRBD2. Germline loops: CDR1 KGHSH, CDR2 LQKENI. The CDR3 has 15 amino acids. After removal of 0 bases from V and 5 bases from J, the junction contained 0 bases not matched to a gene. The CDR3: CASSPPGLAGETQYF. In nucleotides, the CDR3 is TGTGCCAGCTCACCACCGGGACTAGCGGGGGAGACCCAGTACTTC. The whole variable domain, filled in from reference TRBV18 and TRBJ2-5, reads NAGVMQNPRHLVRRRGQEARLRCSPMKGHSHVYWYRQLPEEGLKFMVYLQKENIIDESGMPKERFSAEFPKEGPSILRIQQVVRGDSAAYFCASSPPGLAGETQYFGPGTRLLVL.

The rearrangement links TRBV30 to TRBJ2-4; 7 bases are a match to TRBD2. This CDR3 is built from 14 residues. Per germline, CDR1 GTSNPN and CDR2 SVGIG (reference sequence). In DNA, the CDR3 is TGTTCCATGGGGGAGGGATTAGCCAAAAACATTCAGTACTTC. Translating gives CSMGEGLAKNIQYF.

The V and J genes are TRBV9 and TRBJ2-1; 7 bases are a match to TRBD2. After removal of 2 bases from V and 10 bases from J, the junction contained 9 bases not matched to a gene. The CDR3 extends over 14 amino acids. CDR1 is SGDLS, CDR2 YYNGEE, per germline. CDR3 loop: CASSVLGGSGEQFF. As DNA, the CDR3 is TGTGCCAGCAGCGTTCTCGGGGGGAGCGGCGAGCAGTTCTTC.

The J gene is TRBJ1-5, the V gene TRBV3-1 (or the pseudogene TRBV3-2), with D possibly being TRBD1 (6 bases). The CDR3 is made up of 15 amino acids. Trimming took off 7 bases at V and 9 bases at J, with 22 bases between the two ends. Germline V gene sequence: CDR1 LGHDT, CDR2 YNNKEL (reference sequence). CDR3 in DNA: TGTGCCAGCACCCCGGCGGGGGCCACGGGGACGCCCCAGCATTTT. Protein: CASTPAGATGTPQHF.

This chain connects TRBV28 to TRBJ2-3, with D perhaps matching TRBD2 (7 bases). The germline gives CDR1 MDHEN, CDR2 SYDVKM. V was clipped by 2 bases and J by 2 bases, with 14 bases between them. This CDR3 has 16 amino acids. CDR3 DNA: TGTGCCAGCAGTTTAGCCCCGGGGGGCTACACAGATACGCAGTATTTT. Translated: CASSLAPGGYTDTQYF.

The chain couples TRBV13 to TRBJ2-3; 9 nucleotides agree with TRBD2. The CDR3 is 14 residues long. Trimming removed 4 bases from V and 5 bases from J; junction bases left unmatched: 4. The germline CDR1 and CDR2 sequences are PRHDT and FYEKMQ (reference sequence). CDR3 residues: CASSYLAGLDTQYF. The DNA of the CDR3 is TGTGCCAGCAGCTACCTAGCGGGGTTAGATACGCAGTATTTT.

The rearrangement links TRBV23-1 to TRBJ1-2; D remains ambiguous. TRBV23-1 is sorted into the ORF group, with uncertain function. The CDR3 consists of 16 residues. Trimming pared 4 bases from V and 3 bases from J, leaving 18 bases between. The CDR3 DNA reads TGCGCCAGCAGTCGCATCCCGGAGGGTACCCACTATGGCTACACCTTC. The encoded protein is CASSRIPEGTHYGYTF.

The chain employs TRBV28 and TRBJ2-5; D may be TRBD2 (5 bases). This CDR3 has 12 residues. Germline V lookup: CDR1 MDHEN, CDR2 SYDVKM. V lost 10 bases to trimming and J lost 1 base, with 10 bases between them. CDR3 in DNA: TGTGCCATCCGACTATCCCAAGAGACCCAGTACTTC. This encodes CAIRLSQETQYF.

V is TRBV7-3 and J is TRBJ1-2; D unresolved. The CDR3 loop spans 13 amino acids. The V and J ends lost 1 base and 6 bases respectively, with 9 bases between them. CDR1 SGHTA and CDR2 FQGTGA come from the germline V gene. The CDR3 bases are TGTGCCAGCAGCTTAAGCAGGTCTGATGGCTACACCTTC. Protein sequence: CASSLSRSDGYTF. The full variable domain, its missing parts supplied by reference TRBV7-3 and TRBJ1-2, is GAGVSQTPSNKVTEKGKYVELRCDPISGHTALYWYRQSLGQGPEFLIYFQGTGAADDSGLPNDRFFAVRPEGSVSTLKIQRTERGDSAVYLCASSLSRSDGYTFGSGTRLTVV.

This clone was detected once. The CDR3 nucleotides read TGTGCCAGCAGCCTACGAGGGCAGACGAGCTCCTACGAGCAGTACTTC. It specifies CASSLRGQTSSYEQYF. This chain uses TRBV14 with TRBJ2-7, with D possibly matching TRBD2 (5 bases). Germline V gene data show CDR1 as SGHDN and CDR2 as FVKESK. The CDR3 is 16 amino acids. Trimming stripped 4 bases from V and 0 bases from J, with 16 bases between. Full variable domain (missing parts from reference TRBV14 and TRBJ2-7): EAGVTQFPSHSVIEKGQTVTLRCDPISGHDNLYWYRRVMGKEIKFLLHFVKESKQDESGMPNNRFLAERTGGTYSTLKVQPAELEDSGVYFCASSLRGQTSSYEQYFGPGTRLTVT.

This rearrangement joins TRBV15 to TRBJ1-5, with D perhaps TRBD1 (5 bases). The V gene lost 0 bases and the J gene lost 7 bases, with 16 bases spanning the gap. Germline loops: CDR1 LNHNV, CDR2 YYDKDF (reference sequence). The CDR3 loop spans 16 amino acids. The CDR3 DNA is TGTGCCACCAGCAGAGATCGGACCATAGGGGCGCAGCCCCAGCATTTT. Amino acid sequence: CATSRDRTIGAQPQHF. The full variable domain, its missing parts supplied by reference TRBV15 and TRBJ1-5, is DAMVIQNPRYQVTQFGKPVTLSCSQTLNHNVMYWYQQKSSQAPKLLFHYYDKDFNNEADTPDNFQSRRPNTSFCFLDIRSPGLGDTAMYLCATSRDRTIGAQPQHFGDGTRLSIL.

The CDR3 loop reads CASSEQGSPKLFF. CDR3 DNA: TGTGCCAGCAGCGAGCAGGGGAGTCCAAAACTGTTTTTT. J is TRBJ1-4 and V is TRBV5-6; D is possibly TRBD1 (6 bases). The CDR3 has 13 amino acids. Trimming left V 4 bases short and J 10 bases short, with 14 bases between. From germline, CDR1 is SGHDT and CDR2 YYEEEE. Full variable domain (outside the CDR3, taken from reference TRBV5-6 and TRBJ1-4): DAGVTQSPTHLIKTRGQQVTLRCSPKSGHDTVSWYQQALGQGPQFIFQYYEEEERQRGNFPDRFSGHQFPNYSSELNVNALLLGDSALYLCASSEQGSPKLFFGSGTQLSVL.

The CDR3: CASTDRREGYTF. The CDR3 coding sequence is TGTGCCAGCACCGACCGCAGGGAAGGCTACACCTTC. The gene calls are TRBV28 and TRBJ1-2; D might be TRBD1 (5 bases). The germline V and J ends were trimmed by 7 bases and 8 bases, with 14 bases remaining between them. The germline CDR1 and CDR2 sequences are MDHEN and SYDVKM. The CDR3 runs 12 residues.

This sequence joins TRBV11-3 and TRBJ2-1; D is undetermined. The CDR3 has 14 amino acids. Trimming shortened V by 4 bases and J by 13 bases, and 20 bases separated the two germline ends. Germline V gene sequence: CDR1 SGHNT, CDR2 YENEEA. The CDR3 bases are TGTGCCAGCAGCTCGCCATCTGGGCGTGGCAGTCAGTTCTTC. This sequence encodes CASSSPSGRGSQFF. The whole variable domain, filled in from reference TRBV11-3 and TRBJ2-1, reads EAGVVQSPRYKIIEKKQPVAFWCNPISGHNTLYWYLQNLGQGPELLIRYENEEAVDDSQLPKDRFSAERLKGVDSTLKIQPAELGDSAVYLCASSSPSGRGSQFFGPGTRLTVL.

The V gene is TRBV25-1, the J gene TRBJ1-1; D is perhaps TRBD1 (6 bases). This CDR3 region has 13 residues. Germline V gives CDR1 MGHDK, CDR2 SYGVNS. Trimming cost V 1 base and J 7 bases, with 10 bases left between them. This chain's CDR3 is CASSEWGGGEAFF. CDR3 nucleotides: TGTGCCAGCAGTGAATGGGGGGGCGGTGAAGCTTTCTTT.

This clone was counted only a few times. This chain uses TRBV7-6 with TRBJ1-3; D perhaps matches TRBD1 (5 bases). With 5 bases removed from V and 6 bases from J, the gap between germline ends came to 23 bases. CDR1 and CDR2 from the germline V gene are SGHVS and FNYEAQ. This CDR3 has 17 residues. In nucleotides, the CDR3 is TGTGCCAGCAGCCGCCGTGGTGACAGTTGGGGATCAAACACCATATATTTT. It encodes CASSRRGDSWGSNTIYF.

This sequence joins TRBV19 and TRBJ1-5, with 7 positions matching TRBD1. The CDR3 contains 14 residues. The germline V gene encodes CDR1 LNHDA and CDR2 SQIVND (reference sequence). The ends lost 4 bases at V and 7 bases at J; junction bases unmatched: 7. CDR3 amino acids: CASSNSGGGQPQHF. In DNA, the CDR3 is TGTGCCAGTAGTAATTCAGGGGGAGGCCAGCCCCAGCATTTT.

Only one count was recorded for this clone. CDR3 region: CASSLHRAYEQFF. The CDR3 region has the DNA TGTGCCAGCAGTTTACACAGGGCCTATGAGCAGTTCTTC. The rearrangement links TRBV27 to TRBJ2-1, with D possibly TRBD1 on 6 matching bases. V was trimmed by 2 bases and J by 8 bases, leaving 10 bases between them. This CDR3 spans 13 amino acids. Germline V gene sequence: CDR1 MNHEY, CDR2 SMNVEV (reference sequence).

The chain has TRBV18 and TRBJ2-7, with D possibly TRBD1 on 6 matching bases. Germline loops: CDR1 KGHSH, CDR2 LQKENI. Trimming took off 4 bases at V and 0 bases at J, with 10 bases between the two ends. CDR3 length equals 14 residues. For the CDR3, the DNA is TGTGCCAGCTCACTCCGGGACAACTCCTACGAGCAGTACGTC. Translated: CASSLRDNSYEQYV.

In regard to this clone: Other DNA sequences in this specimen translate into the identical CDR3. CDR3 protein: CASSLTGGTDTQYF. The CDR3, as DNA: TGTGCCAGCAGCTTAACCGGAGGCACAGATACGCAGTATTTT. The chain uses TRBV7-3 and TRBJ2-3; D is unresolved. The germline V and J ends were trimmed by 0 bases and 1 base, with 5 bases remaining between them. CDR1 is SGHTA and CDR2 is FQGTGA in the germline V gene. The CDR3 covers 14 residues.

V is TRBV28 and J is TRBJ1-6; a weak D match, TRBD1 (6 bases). The CDR3 has 17 residues. Trimming took off 6 bases at V and 2 bases at J, with 17 bases between the two ends. Germline loops: CDR1 MDHEN, CDR2 SYDVKM. The CDR3 loop is CASSSLGGHAYNSPLHF. The CDR3 DNA is TGTGCCAGCAGCAGCCTGGGGGGGCATGCCTATAATTCACCCCTCCACTTT.

The chain couples TRBV11-1 to TRBJ2-1, with 10 bases identical to TRBD2. There are 15 residues in the CDR3. From germline, CDR1 is SGHAT and CDR2 FQDESV (reference sequence). V was pared by 1 base and J by 8 bases, with 5 bases of the junction left unmatched. The DNA of the CDR3 is TGTGCCAGCAGCTTAGAACTAGCGGGAAGGGATGAGCAGTTCTTC. Amino acids: CASSLELAGRDEQFF.

The genes are TRBV24-1 and TRBJ2-1, with 10 bases fitting TRBD2. The germline gives CDR1 KGHDR, CDR2 SFDVKD. V lost 3 bases, J lost 2 bases, and 6 bases stayed unmatched. The CDR3 sequence is 17 residues long. CDR3 region: CATSDPGAGGPYNEQFF. In nucleotides, the CDR3 is TGTGCCACCAGTGATCCCGGAGCGGGGGGGCCCTACAATGAGCAGTTCTTC.

The rearrangement joins TRBV28 to TRBJ1-4; tentative D call: TRBD1 (5 bases). Between the trimmed V and J ends, which lost 2 bases and 0 bases, there was a span of 10 bases. Germline V gives CDR1 MDHEN, CDR2 SYDVKM. The CDR3 runs 16 residues. The CDR3 DNA is TGTGCCAGCAGTTTACCGACAGCACCAACTAATGAAAAACTGTTTTTT. It specifies CASSLPTAPTNEKLFF. The variable domain in full, completed from reference TRBV28 and TRBJ1-4, reads DVKVTQSSRYLVKRTGEKVFLECVQDMDHENMFWYRQDPGLGLRLIYFSYDVKMKEKGDIPEGYSVSREKKERFSLILESASTNQTSMYLCASSLPTAPTNEKLFFGSGTQLSVL.